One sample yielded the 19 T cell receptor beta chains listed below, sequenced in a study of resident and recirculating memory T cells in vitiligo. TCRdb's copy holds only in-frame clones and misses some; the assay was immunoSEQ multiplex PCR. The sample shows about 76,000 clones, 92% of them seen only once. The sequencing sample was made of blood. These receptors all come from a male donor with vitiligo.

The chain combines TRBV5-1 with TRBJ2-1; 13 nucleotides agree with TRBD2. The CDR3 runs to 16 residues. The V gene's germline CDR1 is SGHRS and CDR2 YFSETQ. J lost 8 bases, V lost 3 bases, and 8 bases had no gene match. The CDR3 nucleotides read TGCGCCAGCAGCTCCTCGGGGACTAGCGGGAACCATGAGCAGTTCTTC. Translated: CASSSSGTSGNHEQFF.

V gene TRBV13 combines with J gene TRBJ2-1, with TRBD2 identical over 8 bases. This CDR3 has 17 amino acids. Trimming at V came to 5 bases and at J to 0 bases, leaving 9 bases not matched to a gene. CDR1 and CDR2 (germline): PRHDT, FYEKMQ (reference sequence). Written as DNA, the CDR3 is TGTGCCAGCAGCCGAGTGAACGGGAGGGTCTCCTACAATGAGCAGTTCTTC. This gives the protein CASSRVNGRVSYNEQFF.

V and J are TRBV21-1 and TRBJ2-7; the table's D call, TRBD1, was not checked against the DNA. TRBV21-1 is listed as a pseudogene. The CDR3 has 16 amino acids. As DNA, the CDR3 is TGTGCCAGCAGAGGGGGACAGGGGGTAGGGACCTACGAGCAGTACTTC. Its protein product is CASRGGQGVGTYEQYF.

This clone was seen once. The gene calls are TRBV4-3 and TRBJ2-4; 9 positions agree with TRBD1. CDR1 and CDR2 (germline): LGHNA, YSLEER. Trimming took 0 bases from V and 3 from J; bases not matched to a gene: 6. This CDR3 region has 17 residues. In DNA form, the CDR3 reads TGCGCCAGCAGCCAAGACCGACAGGGGGGCGGCAAAAACATTCAGTACTTC. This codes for CASSQDRQGGGKNIQYF.

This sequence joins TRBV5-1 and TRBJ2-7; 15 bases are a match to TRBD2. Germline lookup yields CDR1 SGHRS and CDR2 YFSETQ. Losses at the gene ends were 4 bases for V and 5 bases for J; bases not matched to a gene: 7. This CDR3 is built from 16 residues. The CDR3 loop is CASSPEGLAGGHEQYF. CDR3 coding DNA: TGCGCCAGCAGCCCGGAAGGACTAGCGGGAGGGCACGAGCAGTACTTC.

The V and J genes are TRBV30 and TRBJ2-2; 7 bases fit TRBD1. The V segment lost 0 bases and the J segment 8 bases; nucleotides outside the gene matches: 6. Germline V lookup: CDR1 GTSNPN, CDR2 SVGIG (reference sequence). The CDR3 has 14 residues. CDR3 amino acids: CAWSVKGAGGELFF. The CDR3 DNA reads TGTGCCTGGAGTGTAAAGGGGGCTGGAGGGGAGCTGTTTTTT. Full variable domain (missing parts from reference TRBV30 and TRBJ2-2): SQTIHQWPATLVQPVGSPLSLECTVEGTSNPNLYWYRQAAGRGLQLLFYSVGIGQISSEVPQNLSASRPQDRQFILSSKKLLLSDSGFYLCAWSVKGAGGELFFGEGSRLTVL.

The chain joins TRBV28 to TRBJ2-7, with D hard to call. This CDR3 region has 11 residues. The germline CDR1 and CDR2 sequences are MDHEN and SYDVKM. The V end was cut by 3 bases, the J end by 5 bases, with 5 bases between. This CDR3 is CASSFRDEQYF. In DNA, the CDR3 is TGTGCCAGCAGTTTTCGAGACGAGCAGTACTTC.

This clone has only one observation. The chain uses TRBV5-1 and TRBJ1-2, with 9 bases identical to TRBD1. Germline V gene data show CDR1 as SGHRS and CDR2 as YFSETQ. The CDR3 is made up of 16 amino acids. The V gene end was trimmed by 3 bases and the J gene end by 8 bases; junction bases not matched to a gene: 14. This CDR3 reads CASSSFSLTDRGGYTF. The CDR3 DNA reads TGCGCCAGCAGCTCCTTTTCCCTCACGGACAGGGGCGGCTACACCTTC.

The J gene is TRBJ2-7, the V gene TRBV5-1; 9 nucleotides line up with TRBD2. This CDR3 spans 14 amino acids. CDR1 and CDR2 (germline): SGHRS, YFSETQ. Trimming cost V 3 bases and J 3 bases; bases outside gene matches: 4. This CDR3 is CASSYGLANYEQYF. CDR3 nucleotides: TGCGCCAGCAGCTACGGACTAGCGAACTACGAGCAGTACTTC.

The CDR3 loop is CARGGPSYEQYF. The CDR3 DNA follows: TGTGCCAGGGGGGGTCCCTCCTACGAGCAGTACTTC. The rearrangement uses TRBV2 and TRBJ2-7, with D maybe TRBD2 (6 bases). Germline lookup yields CDR1 SNHLY and CDR2 FYNNEI. Trimming pared 9 bases from V and 0 bases from J, leaving 9 bases between. There are 12 residues in the CDR3.

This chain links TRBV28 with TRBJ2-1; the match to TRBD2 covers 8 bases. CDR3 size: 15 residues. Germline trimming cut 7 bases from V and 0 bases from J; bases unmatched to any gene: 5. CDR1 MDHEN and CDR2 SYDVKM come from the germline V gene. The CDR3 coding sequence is TGTGCCAGCACCCTCAGCGGGAGCTCCTACAATGAGCAGTTCTTC. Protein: CASTLSGSSYNEQFF.

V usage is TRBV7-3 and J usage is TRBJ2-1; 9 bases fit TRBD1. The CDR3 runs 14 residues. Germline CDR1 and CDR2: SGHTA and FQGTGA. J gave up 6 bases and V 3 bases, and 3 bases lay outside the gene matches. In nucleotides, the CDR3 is TGTGCCAGCAGCTTGGGGACAGGGATCAATGAGCAGTTCTTC. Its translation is CASSLGTGINEQFF.

The CDR3 loop is CASSTRLAGAYNEQFF. The CDR3 nucleotides are TGTGCCAGCAGCACCAGACTAGCGGGGGCCTACAATGAGCAGTTCTTC. The rearrangement uses TRBV9 and TRBJ2-1; 12 bases align to TRBD2. The CDR3 length is 16 residues. Germline V lookup: CDR1 SGDLS, CDR2 YYNGEE. The trim removed 4 bases at V and 2 bases at J, leaving 4 bases unmatched.

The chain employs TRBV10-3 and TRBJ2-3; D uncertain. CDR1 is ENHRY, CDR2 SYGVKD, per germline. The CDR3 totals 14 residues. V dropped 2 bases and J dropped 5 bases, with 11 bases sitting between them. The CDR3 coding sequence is TGTGCCATCAGTGAGCCCCTTACAATAGATACGCAGTATTTT. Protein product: CAISEPLTIDTQYF.

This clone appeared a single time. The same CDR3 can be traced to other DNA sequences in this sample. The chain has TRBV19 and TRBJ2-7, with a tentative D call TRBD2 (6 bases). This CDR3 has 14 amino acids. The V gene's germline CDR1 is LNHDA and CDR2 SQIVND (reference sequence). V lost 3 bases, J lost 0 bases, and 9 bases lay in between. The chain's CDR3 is CASSIGGSSYEQYF. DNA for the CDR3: TGTGCCAGTAGTATTGGGGGGAGCTCCTACGAGCAGTACTTC. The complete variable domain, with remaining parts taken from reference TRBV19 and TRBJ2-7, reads DGGITQSPKYLFRKEGQNVTLSCEQNLNHDAMYWYRQDPGQGLRLIYYSQIVNDFQKGDIAEGYSVSREKKESFPLTVTSAQKNPTAFYLCASSIGGSSYEQYFGPGTRLTVT.

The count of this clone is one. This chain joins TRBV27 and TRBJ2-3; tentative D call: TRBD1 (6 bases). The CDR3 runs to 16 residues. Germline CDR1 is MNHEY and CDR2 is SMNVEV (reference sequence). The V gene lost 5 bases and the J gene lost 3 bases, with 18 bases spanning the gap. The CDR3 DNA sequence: TGTGCCAGCAGTCGCTACAGGGCCCTAGGGACAGATACGCAGTATTTT. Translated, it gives CASSRYRALGTDTQYF.

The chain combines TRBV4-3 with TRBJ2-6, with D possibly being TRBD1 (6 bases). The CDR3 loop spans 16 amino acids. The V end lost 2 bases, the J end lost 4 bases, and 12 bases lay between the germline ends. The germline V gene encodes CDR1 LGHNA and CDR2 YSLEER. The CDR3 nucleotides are TGCGCCAGCAGCCAACAAACAGGGACCGGGGCCAACGTCCTGACTTTC. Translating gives CASSQQTGTGANVLTF.

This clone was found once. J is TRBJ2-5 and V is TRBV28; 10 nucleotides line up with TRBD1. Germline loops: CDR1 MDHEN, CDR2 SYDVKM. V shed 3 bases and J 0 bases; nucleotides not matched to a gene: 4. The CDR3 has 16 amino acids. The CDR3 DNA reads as TGTGCCAGCAGTTTTTGGACAGGGGGGTACCAAGAGACCCAGTACTTC. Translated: CASSFWTGGYQETQYF.

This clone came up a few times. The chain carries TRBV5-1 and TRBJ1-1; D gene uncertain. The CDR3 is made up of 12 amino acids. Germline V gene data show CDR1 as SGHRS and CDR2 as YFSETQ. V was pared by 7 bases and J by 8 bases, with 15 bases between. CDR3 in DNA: TGCGCCAGCCGGGAGGGCCTTACCGAAGCTTTCTTT. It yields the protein CASREGLTEAFF.